Following are 25 T cell receptor beta chains from one sample sequenced in a study of CD8 T cells in ankylosing spondylitis. Broader study findings: Ankylosing spondylitis blood seemed to carry a telltale TCR beta motif made of fewer than 10 highly homologous variants.

MiXCR, applied by TCRdb to the 5' RACE reads, yields one record per CDR3 protein. The table shows hundreds of thousands of distinct CDR3 sequences, with roughly 25% occurring only once. The antigens of these receptors remain unknown. Input material: blood, either unsorted or a sorted T cell fraction (not recorded which). These receptors were obtained from a male donor with ankylosing spondylitis.

V usage is TRBV27 and J usage is TRBJ1-2; maybe TRBD1 (5 bases). Germline V gene data show CDR1 as MNHEY and CDR2 as SMNVEV (reference sequence). CDR3 length: 14 amino acids. The V end lost 3 bases, the J end lost 8 bases, and 16 bases lay between the germline ends. The CDR3 bases are TGTGCCAGCAGTTTTAGTAGGGGTTATGGCGGCTACACCTTC. Translation: CASSFSRGYGGYTF.

This clonotype turned up a few times. The chain recombines TRBV29-1 with TRBJ2-5; D not certain. The CDR3 spans 13 residues. Looked up from germline, CDR1 is SQVTM and CDR2 is ANQGSEA. The V end lost 0 bases, the J end lost 5 bases, and 10 bases lay between the germline ends. This CDR3 is CSVEERRSETQYF. Here the CDR3 DNA reads TGCAGCGTTGAAGAACGAAGGAGTGAGACCCAGTACTTC.

This clonotype has at least ten counts. The chain carries TRBV20-1 and TRBJ1-1; no reliable D call. The CDR3 consists of 13 residues. CDR1 and CDR2 from the germline V gene are DFQATT and SNEGSKA (reference sequence). Deletions cut 4 bases from V and 3 bases from J, with 12 bases between. As DNA, the CDR3 is TGCAGTGCTATACCGACCTTGGACACTGAAGCTTTCTTT. It encodes CSAIPTLDTEAFF.

The V call is TRBV20-1, the J call TRBJ1-2; no definite D call. Germline lookup yields CDR1 DFQATT and CDR2 SNEGSKA (reference sequence). V shed 3 bases and J shed 5 bases, with 7 bases lying between them. This CDR3 is built from 11 residues. CDR3 in DNA: TGCAGTGCTAGCTCCGGGTATGGCTACACCTTC. It specifies CSASSGYGYTF.

The V call is TRBV25-1, the J call TRBJ2-2; D not resolved. The CDR3 sequence is 14 residues long. Between the trimmed V and J ends, which lost 6 bases and 7 bases, there was a span of 15 bases. Germline V lookup: CDR1 MGHDK, CDR2 SYGVNS. The CDR3 DNA sequence: TGTGCCAGCAGCCGTACATGGAAAGGCGGGGAGCTGTTTTTT. Protein: CASSRTWKGGELFF. The full variable domain, in which reference TRBV25-1 and TRBJ2-2 provide the parts outside the CDR3, is EADIYQTPRYLVIGTGKKITLECSQTMGHDKMYWYQQDPGMELHLIHYSYGVNSTEKGDLSSESTVSRIRTEHFPLTLESARPSHTSQYLCASSRTWKGGELFFGEGSRLTVL.

This clonotype was detected only a few times. The chain uses TRBV4-2 and TRBJ1-4; D is unclear. Per the germline V gene, CDR1 is LGHNA and CDR2 is YNFKEQ. V lost 0 bases, J lost 6 bases, and 14 bases lay in between. The CDR3 runs 16 residues. The CDR3 reads CASSQEDRAYDEKLFF. The CDR3, as DNA: TGTGCCAGCAGCCAAGAGGACCGGGCGTATGATGAAAAACTGTTTTTT.

This chain joins TRBV20-1 and TRBJ2-5; 7 bases line up with TRBD2. Germline CDR1 reads DFQATT; CDR2 reads SNEGSKA (reference sequence). With 3 bases clipped from V and 1 base from J, the junction kept 8 bases outside the gene matches. The CDR3 is made up of 15 amino acids. CDR3 DNA sequence: TGCAGTGCTAGGTATCCTAGCGGAACCCAAGAGACCCAGTACTTC. Translation: CSARYPSGTQETQYF.

This rearrangement joins TRBV11-2 to TRBJ1-6; 7 bases fit TRBD1. Germline CDR1 reads SGHAT; CDR2 reads FQNNGV. The V segment lost 5 bases and the J segment 0 bases; nucleotides outside the gene matches: 4. The CDR3 is 16 amino acids. The CDR3 sequence is CASSKNRGSYNSPLHF. DNA for the CDR3: TGTGCCAGCAGCAAAAACAGGGGCTCCTATAATTCACCCCTCCACTTT.

The rearrangement joins TRBV4-2 to TRBJ2-3, with D tentatively TRBD1 (6 bases). Looked up from germline, CDR1 is LGHNA and CDR2 is YNFKEQ. V shed 0 bases and J shed 2 bases, with 15 bases lying between them. This CDR3 is built from 17 residues. Written as DNA, the CDR3 is TGTGCCAGCAGCCAAGAAGTTGGGGACATCCCCACAGATACGCAGTATTTT. As protein: CASSQEVGDIPTDTQYF.

This clonotype appeared many times. The rearrangement uses TRBV29-1 and TRBJ1-1, with D unresolved. V was pared by 6 bases and J by 1 base, with 9 bases between. Germline V CDR1 and CDR2: SQVTM, ANQGSEA. This CDR3 contains 12 residues. This CDR3 reads CSVSRGNTEAFF. Here the CDR3 DNA reads TGCAGCGTGTCCAGAGGGAACACTGAAGCTTTCTTT.

V is TRBV18 and J is TRBJ2-1; 8 bases map to TRBD1. CDR1 and CDR2 (germline): KGHSH, LQKENI. This CDR3 region has 14 residues. Trimming cost V 5 bases and J 7 bases; bases outside gene matches: 7. The CDR3 DNA reads as TGTGCCAGCTCAACATGGACAGGGAGTAATGAGCAGTTCTTC. This sequence encodes CASSTWTGSNEQFF.

The chain has TRBV3-1 and TRBJ2-1, with D uncertain. Trimming pared 1 base from V and 4 bases from J, leaving 11 bases between. Germline CDR1 and CDR2: LGHDT and YNNKEL (reference sequence). This CDR3 has 15 amino acids. The CDR3 loop is CASSQAVDSYNEQFF. Written as DNA, the CDR3 is TGTGCCAGCAGCCAAGCCGTAGACTCGTACAATGAGCAGTTCTTC.

This chain connects TRBV5-6 to TRBJ2-2; D unclear. With 0 bases removed from V and 6 bases from J, the gap between germline ends came to 9 bases. This CDR3 spans 14 amino acids. The germline CDR1 and CDR2 sequences are SGHDT and YYEEEE. The CDR3 nucleotides are TGTGCCAGCAGCTTGGATTTACGAGCCGGGGAGCTGTTTTTT. This encodes CASSLDLRAGELFF.

This clonotype was observed a handful of times. The chain has TRBV2 and TRBJ2-7; 12 bases agree with TRBD2. The length of the CDR3 is 13 residues. J was trimmed by 2 bases and V by 8 bases; bases with no gene match: 1. Germline V gene sequence: CDR1 SNHLY, CDR2 FYNNEI. Here the CDR3 reads CASWTSGTYEQYV. DNA of the CDR3: TGTGCCAGCTGGACTAGCGGGACCTACGAGCAGTACGTC.

The chain employs TRBV20-1 and TRBJ1-5, with 8 positions matching TRBD1. Unmatched junction bases numbered 4, after V lost 5 bases and J lost 4 bases. Germline CDR1 is DFQATT and CDR2 is SNEGSKA (reference sequence). CDR3 length: 13 amino acids. The CDR3: CSAGRGRNQPQHF. The CDR3 region has the DNA TGCAGTGCTGGCAGGGGGCGGAATCAGCCCCAGCATTTT.

V gene TRBV19 combines with J gene TRBJ1-5, with 7 bases identical to TRBD1. Germline V gene sequence: CDR1 LNHDA, CDR2 SQIVND (reference sequence). V shed 6 bases, J shed 1 base, and the junction held 6 bases outside the gene matches. The CDR3 length is 15 residues. CDR3 sequence reads: CASSKGQVSNQPQHF. For the CDR3, the DNA is TGTGCCAGTAGCAAAGGACAGGTCAGCAATCAGCCCCAGCATTTT.

This clonotype was seen a handful of times. The chain employs TRBV29-1 and TRBJ2-1, with 7 bases fitting TRBD2. This CDR3 has 14 residues. Germline values: CDR1 SQVTM, CDR2 ANQGSEA. Unmatched junction bases numbered 8, after V lost 1 base and J lost 8 bases. This chain's CDR3 is CSVEVERGSDEQFF. CDR3 nucleotide sequence: TGCAGCGTTGAAGTCGAGCGGGGTTCGGATGAGCAGTTCTTC.

The chain recombines TRBV29-1 with TRBJ2-3, with D possibly being TRBD1 or TRBD2 (5 bases each). The germline V gene encodes CDR1 SQVTM and CDR2 ANQGSEA. Trimming left V 2 bases short and J 0 bases short, with 9 bases between. This CDR3 region has 14 residues. CDR3 residues: CSVERDLSTDTQYF. The CDR3 bases are TGCAGCGTTGAACGGGACCTAAGCACAGATACGCAGTATTTT.

V is TRBV19 and J is TRBJ2-3; D remains ambiguous. The germline gives CDR1 LNHDA, CDR2 SQIVND (reference sequence). CDR3 length: 14 amino acids. V shed 3 bases and J shed 8 bases, with 15 bases lying between them. This CDR3 reads CASSMGRSGGTQYF. The CDR3 DNA reads as TGTGCCAGTAGTATGGGCAGGTCGGGCGGTACGCAGTATTTT.

The chain is built from TRBV7-2 and TRBJ2-7; a weak D match, TRBD1 (5 bases). Trimming removed 4 bases at V and 7 bases at J, with 17 bases between. The length of the CDR3 is 14 residues. Germline loops: CDR1 SGHTA, CDR2 FQGNSA. For the CDR3, the DNA is TGTGCCAGCAGCTCCCCCCAGGGCGGTCTGGAGCAGTACTTC. Translated: CASSSPQGGLEQYF.

The chain uses TRBV30 and TRBJ2-4; D not resolved. The V end was cut by 0 bases, the J end by 9 bases, with 6 bases between. Germline V CDR1 and CDR2: GTSNPN, SVGIG (reference sequence). The CDR3 is made up of 11 amino acids. DNA for the CDR3: TGTGCCTGGAGTGTAACGGCCATTCAGTACTTC. This translates into CAWSVTAIQYF.

The chain couples TRBV7-8 to TRBJ1-5; no clear D gene. V gave up 2 bases and J gave up 3 bases, with 14 bases separating them. This CDR3 is built from 16 residues. Germline V gene sequence: CDR1 SGHVS, CDR2 FQNEAQ. The CDR3 reads CASSLSRPLVNQPQHF. In DNA form, the CDR3 reads TGTGCCAGCAGCTTATCCCGCCCCTTAGTCAATCAGCCCCAGCATTTT.

The chain couples TRBV27 to TRBJ2-7, with 7 bases fitting TRBD1. Germline assignment: CDR1 MNHEY and CDR2 SMNVEV (reference sequence). V lost 6 bases, J lost 1 base, and 6 bases stayed unmatched. The CDR3 contains 14 residues. The CDR3 nucleotides read TGTGCCAGCAGAACGACGACAGGGTCCTACGAGCAGTACTTC. Protein product: CASRTTTGSYEQYF.

This clonotype was seen a few times. The genes are TRBV28 and TRBJ2-1; possible D gene TRBD1, 5 bases. Germline V CDR1 and CDR2: MDHEN, SYDVKM. The length of the CDR3 is 14 residues. Between the trimmed V and J ends, which lost 3 bases and 8 bases, there was a span of 14 bases. In DNA, the CDR3 is TGTGCCAGCAGTTTGGGGCGCCTCTCGGATGAGCAGTTCTTC. The encoded protein is CASSLGRLSDEQFF.

The rearrangement joins TRBV20-1 to TRBJ2-7; D ambiguous. Germline assignment: CDR1 DFQATT and CDR2 SNEGSKA (reference sequence). The CDR3 extends over 13 amino acids. V gave up 0 bases and J gave up 6 bases, with 12 bases separating them. CDR3 loop: CSARDPLGSEQYV. CDR3 DNA sequence: TGCAGTGCTAGAGATCCACTGGGCTCCGAGCAGTACGTC.